One sample yielded the 25 T cell receptor beta chains listed below, sequenced in a study of cytomegalovirus exposure and HLA in healthy donors. PCR used 60 Vbeta primers and 13 Jbeta primers. Sequencing used immunoSEQ multiplex PCR; TCRdb keeps in-frame clones, though not all of them. This table has about 160,000 clones, roughly four fifths appearing once. Sequences were obtained from PBMCs. These receptors originate from a woman in her forties in good health and CMV-seronegative.

This rearrangement joins TRBV5-6 to TRBJ1-5; 7 bases agree with TRBD1. Trimming cost V 1 base and J 2 bases; bases outside gene matches: 9. CDR3 length equals 17 residues. From germline, CDR1 is SGHDT and CDR2 YYEEEE. CDR3 in DNA: TGTGCCAGCAGCTTGTGGGGGACAGATAAGGGCAATCAGCCCCAGCATTTT. It specifies CASSLWGTDKGNQPQHF. The full variable domain, its missing parts supplied by reference TRBV5-6 and TRBJ1-5, is DAGVTQSPTHLIKTRGQQVTLRCSPKSGHDTVSWYQQALGQGPQFIFQYYEEEERQRGNFPDRFSGHQFPNYSSELNVNALLLGDSALYLCASSLWGTDKGNQPQHFGDGTRLSIL.

The chain combines TRBV27 with TRBJ2-1; the match to TRBD1 covers 9 bases. Germline assignment: CDR1 MNHEY and CDR2 SMNVEV (reference sequence). The CDR3 is made up of 15 amino acids. V shed 3 bases, J shed 1 base, and the junction held 1 base outside the gene matches. The CDR3 reads CASSFGQGSYNEQFF. DNA of the CDR3: TGTGCCAGCAGTTTCGGACAGGGGTCCTACAATGAGCAGTTCTTC.

The chain is built from TRBV7-8 and TRBJ2-5; D possibly corresponds to TRBD2 (5 bases). Between the trimmed V and J ends, which lost 5 bases and 4 bases, there was a span of 14 bases. The CDR3 covers 14 residues. The V gene's germline CDR1 is SGHVS and CDR2 FQNEAQ. This chain's CDR3 is CASSHIMAGETQYF. CDR3 in DNA: TGTGCCAGCAGCCACATTATGGCGGGAGAGACCCAGTACTTC.

V usage is TRBV10-3 and J usage is TRBJ2-3; D uncertain. V was trimmed by 3 bases and J by 2 bases, leaving 9 bases between them. CDR3 length equals 14 residues. The germline V gene has CDR1 ENHRY and CDR2 SYGVKD. In nucleotides, the CDR3 is TGTGCCATCAGTGATGGCCTCTCCACAGATACGCAGTATTTT. Protein: CAISDGLSTDTQYF.

A few counts support this clone. The rearrangement links TRBV2 to TRBJ2-2, with TRBD2 matching 7 bases. The CDR3 length is 14 residues. After removal of 6 bases from V and 1 base from J, the junction contained 2 bases not matched to a gene. Germline values: CDR1 SNHLY, CDR2 FYNNEI. Written as DNA, the CDR3 is TGTGCCAGCAGAGAGCGGGGGAACACCGGGGAGCTGTTTTTT. Protein product: CASRERGNTGELFF.

V gene TRBV10-3 combines with J gene TRBJ1-1; a possible D gene is TRBD1 (5 bases). CDR3 length: 14 amino acids. Deletions cut 4 bases from V and 2 bases from J, with 11 bases between. Per the germline V gene, CDR1 is ENHRY and CDR2 is SYGVKD. The CDR3: CAISGRQYNTEAFF. The DNA of the CDR3 is TGTGCCATCAGTGGGAGACAGTATAACACTGAAGCTTTCTTT.

This chain connects TRBV19 to TRBJ1-2; possibly TRBD1 for D (6 bases). The CDR3 extends over 14 amino acids. The V and J ends lost 2 bases and 8 bases respectively, with 15 bases between them. CDR1 is LNHDA and CDR2 is SQIVND in the germline V gene (reference sequence). CDR3 nucleotide sequence: TGTGCCAGTAGTATAAGCCTGGACAGAGGGGGCTACACCTTC. This encodes CASSISLDRGGYTF. The whole variable domain, filled in from reference TRBV19 and TRBJ1-2, reads DGGITQSPKYLFRKEGQNVTLSCEQNLNHDAMYWYRQDPGQGLRLIYYSQIVNDFQKGDIAEGYSVSREKKESFPLTVTSAQKNPTAFYLCASSISLDRGGYTFGSGTRLTVV.

The gene calls are TRBV18 and TRBJ2-4; D may be TRBD1 (6 bases). The CDR3 loop spans 14 amino acids. The germline CDR1 and CDR2 sequences are KGHSH and LQKENI. Trimming removed 4 bases from V and 8 bases from J, with 15 bases in between. CDR3 residues: CASSLGQPADIQYF. CDR3 in DNA: TGTGCCAGCTCACTCGGACAGCCGGCGGACATTCAGTACTTC.

This chain joins TRBV19 and TRBJ2-7, with 14 bases lining up with TRBD2. V was pared by 3 bases and J by 2 bases, with 18 bases of the junction left unmatched. Germline V gives CDR1 LNHDA, CDR2 SQIVND (reference sequence). The CDR3 consists of 21 residues. DNA of the CDR3: TGTGCCAGTAGTATGGGATACCCAATGGGACTAGCGGGAGCCCTCACCTACGAGCAGTACTTC. Its protein is CASSMGYPMGLAGALTYEQYF. The variable domain in full, with the rest retrieved from reference TRBV19 and TRBJ2-7, is DGGITQSPKYLFRKEGQNVTLSCEQNLNHDAMYWYRQDPGQGLRLIYYSQIVNDFQKGDIAEGYSVSREKKESFPLTVTSAQKNPTAFYLCASSMGYPMGLAGALTYEQYFGPGTRLTVT.

The chain couples TRBV6-4 to TRBJ1-1; D is possibly TRBD1 (5 bases). CDR1 is MRHNA, CDR2 SNTAGT, per germline. V lost 6 bases to trimming and J lost 4 bases, with 18 bases between them. The CDR3 runs to 15 residues. The CDR3 loop reads CASRRGSLGGTEAFF. In DNA, the CDR3 is TGTGCCAGCAGGCGGGGGAGTCTTGGGGGCACTGAAGCTTTCTTT.

The chain couples TRBV5-1 to TRBJ2-2; D remains ambiguous. The V gene lost 0 bases and the J gene lost 4 bases, with 10 bases spanning the gap. Germline V CDR1 and CDR2: SGHRS, YFSETQ. CDR3 length: 15 residues. DNA for the CDR3: TGCGCCAGCAGCTTGGCGGAGCGAGGCACCGGGGAGCTGTTTTTT. This codes for CASSLAERGTGELFF.

This chain connects TRBV6-6 to TRBJ1-1; D not resolved. The CDR3 has 14 amino acids. V shed 0 bases and J shed 8 bases, with 13 bases lying between them. Germline V gene sequence: CDR1 MNHNY, CDR2 SVGAGI (reference sequence). The CDR3: CASSYSIQRPEAFF. CDR3 coding DNA: TGTGCCAGCAGTTACTCGATCCAGCGGCCAGAAGCTTTCTTT.

The V and J genes are TRBV7-9 and TRBJ2-5, with a tentative D call TRBD2 (5 bases). The CDR3 length is 13 residues. V was trimmed by 7 bases and J by 5 bases, leaving 14 bases between them. Germline V gene data show CDR1 as SEHNR and CDR2 as FQNEAQ (reference sequence). The CDR3 protein is CASKQAGGETQYF. The CDR3 coding sequence is TGTGCCAGCAAACAAGCAGGCGGGGAGACCCAGTACTTC. The complete variable domain, with remaining parts taken from reference TRBV7-9 and TRBJ2-5, reads DTGVSQNPRHKITKRGQNVTFRCDPISEHNRLYWYRQTLGQGPEFLTYFQNEAQLEKSRLLSDRFSAERPKGSFSTLEIQRTEQGDSAMYLCASKQAGGETQYFGPGTRLLVL.

This chain connects TRBV5-1 to TRBJ2-2; D call uncertain. Germline CDR1 is SGHRS and CDR2 is YFSETQ. Trimming pared 1 base from V and 2 bases from J, leaving 9 bases between. This CDR3 comprises 15 residues. CDR3 amino acids: CASSLTRINTGELFF. CDR3 in DNA: TGCGCCAGCAGCTTGACCAGGATAAACACCGGGGAGCTGTTTTTT.

The chain combines TRBV10-3 with TRBJ2-1, with TRBD1 identical over 7 bases. This CDR3 region has 13 residues. The germline CDR1 and CDR2 sequences are ENHRY and SYGVKD. Trimming removed 7 bases from V and 5 bases from J; junction bases left unmatched: 5. This CDR3 is CAIKSTGDNEQFF. DNA of the CDR3: TGTGCCATCAAAAGTACAGGGGACAATGAGCAGTTCTTC.

The rearrangement uses TRBV27 and TRBJ2-3; no reliable D call. Between the trimmed V and J ends, which lost 3 bases and 2 bases, there was a span of 6 bases. CDR3 size: 13 residues. The germline CDR1 and CDR2 sequences are MNHEY and SMNVEV (reference sequence). The CDR3 loop reads CASSFGYTDTQYF. The DNA for the CDR3 is TGTGCCAGCAGTTTCGGTTACACAGATACGCAGTATTTT.

The genes are TRBV7-9 and TRBJ2-5; 8 bases align to TRBD2. Judging by the DNA end, TRBJ2-7 fits better; the J call may be wrong. The length of the CDR3 is 16 residues. CDR1 is SEHNR and CDR2 is FQNEAQ in the germline V gene (reference sequence). The CDR3 bases are TGTGCCAGCAGCTTAGTAGGGCTAGCGGGTTCCTACGAGCAGTACTTC. This gives the protein CASSLVGLAGSYEQYF.

The V gene is TRBV9, the J gene TRBJ2-1; a weak D match, TRBD2 (5 bases). The V and J ends lost 0 bases and 7 bases respectively, with 11 bases between them. CDR1 and CDR2 (germline): SGDLS, YYNGEE. The CDR3 length is 14 residues. The DNA of the CDR3 is TGTGCCAGCAGCGTAGAGTCTAGCCGAAATGAGCAGTTCTTC. Translating it yields CASSVESSRNEQFF. Combining the CDR3 with reference TRBV9 and TRBJ2-1 gives the whole variable domain DSGVTQTPKHLITATGQRVTLRCSPRSGDLSVYWYQQSLDQGLQFLIQYYNGEERAKGNILERFSAQQFPDLHSELNLSSLELGDSALYFCASSVESSRNEQFFGPGTRLTVL.

The genes are TRBV9 and TRBJ1-1; D is possibly TRBD1 (6 bases). There are 13 residues in the CDR3. Per germline, CDR1 SGDLS and CDR2 YYNGEE. V gave up 3 bases and J gave up 5 bases, with 11 bases separating them. CDR3 residues: CASSGPDRTEAFF. For the CDR3, the DNA is TGTGCCAGCAGCGGCCCAGACAGGACTGAAGCTTTCTTT.

This rearrangement joins TRBV11-3 to TRBJ1-2, with 7 bases fitting TRBD1. V was clipped by 5 bases and J by 5 bases; unmatched bases: 11. Germline lookup yields CDR1 SGHNT and CDR2 YENEEA. CDR3 length: 15 amino acids. CDR3 DNA: TGTGCCAGCAGCCCTAGACAGGGAGAAGAGTATGGCTACACCTTC. This sequence encodes CASSPRQGEEYGYTF.

This chain's CDR3 is CASSLTGTGAYEQYF. The CDR3 bases are TGTGCCAGCAGCTTAACCGGGACAGGAGCCTACGAGCAGTACTTC. J is TRBJ2-7 and V is TRBV5-6; TRBD1 agrees at 8 bases. Losses at the gene ends were 2 bases for V and 2 bases for J; bases not matched to a gene: 6. Germline V lookup: CDR1 SGHDT, CDR2 YYEEEE. This CDR3 is 15 amino acids long.

J is TRBJ2-7 and V is TRBV2; no definite D call. Germline CDR1 and CDR2: SNHLY and FYNNEI. Trimming removed 1 base at V and 7 bases at J, with 5 bases between. CDR3 size: 11 residues. The CDR3 DNA sequence: TGTGCCAGCAGTGAAGGTCTGGAGCAGTACTTC. Translating gives CASSEGLEQYF.

V and J are TRBV19 and TRBJ1-1; TRBD1 agrees at 7 bases. Germline CDR1 is LNHDA and CDR2 is SQIVND (reference sequence). CDR3 size: 14 residues. Trimming at V came to 5 bases and at J to 3 bases, leaving 6 bases not matched to a gene. The CDR3 here is CASSFRTGDTEAFF. In DNA form, the CDR3 reads TGTGCCAGTAGTTTCCGAACAGGGGACACTGAAGCTTTCTTT.

This clone was observed a handful of times. The J gene is TRBJ1-1, the V gene TRBV6-5, with 8 positions matching TRBD1. In germline, CDR1 is MNHEY, CDR2 SVGAGI. J lost 8 bases, V lost 10 bases, and 12 bases had no gene match. The CDR3 extends over 13 amino acids. CDR3 DNA sequence: TGTGCCACTCATTCAACAGGGGGTCCCGAAGCTTTCTTT. This gives the protein CATHSTGGPEAFF.

This chain joins TRBV2 and TRBJ1-1, with a weak D call TRBD1 (5 bases). CDR1 and CDR2 (germline): SNHLY, FYNNEI. The CDR3 sequence is 12 residues long. V lost 2 bases to trimming and J lost 9 bases, with 10 bases between them. The CDR3 DNA follows: TGTGCCAGCAGTGAACAGGGTTCTCAAGCTTTCTTT. This gives the protein CASSEQGSQAFF.